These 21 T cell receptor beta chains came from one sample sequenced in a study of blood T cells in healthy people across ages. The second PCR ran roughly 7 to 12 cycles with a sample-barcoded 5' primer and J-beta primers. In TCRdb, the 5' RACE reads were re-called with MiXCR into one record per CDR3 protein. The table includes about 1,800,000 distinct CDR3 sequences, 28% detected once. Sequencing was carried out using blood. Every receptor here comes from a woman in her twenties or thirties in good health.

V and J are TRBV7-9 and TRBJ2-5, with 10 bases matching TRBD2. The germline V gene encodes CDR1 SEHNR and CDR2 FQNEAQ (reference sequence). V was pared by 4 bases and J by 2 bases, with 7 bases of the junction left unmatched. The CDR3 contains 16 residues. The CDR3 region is CASSSPRTSGQETQYF. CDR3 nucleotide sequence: TGTGCCAGCAGCTCGCCCAGGACTAGCGGACAAGAGACCCAGTACTTC.

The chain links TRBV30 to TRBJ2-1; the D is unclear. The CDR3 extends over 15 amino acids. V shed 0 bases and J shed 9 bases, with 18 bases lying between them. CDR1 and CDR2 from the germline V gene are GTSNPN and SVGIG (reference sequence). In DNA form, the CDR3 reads TGTGCCTGGAGTGTAGGTTCTCCTCCTCGGTCTGAGCAGTTCTTC. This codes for CAWSVGSPPRSEQFF.

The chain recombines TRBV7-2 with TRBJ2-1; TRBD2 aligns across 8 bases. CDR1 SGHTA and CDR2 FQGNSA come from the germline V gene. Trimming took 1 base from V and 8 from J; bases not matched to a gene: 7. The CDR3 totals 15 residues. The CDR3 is CASSLGRTSTHEQFF. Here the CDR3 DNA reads TGTGCCAGCAGCTTAGGTCGGACTAGCACCCATGAGCAGTTCTTC. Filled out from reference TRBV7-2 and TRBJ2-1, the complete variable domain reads GAGVSQSPSNKVTEKGKDVELRCDPISGHTALYWYRQSLGQGLEFLIYFQGNSAPDKSGLPSDRFSAERTGGSVSTLTIQRTQQEDSAVYLCASSLGRTSTHEQFFGPGTRLTVL.

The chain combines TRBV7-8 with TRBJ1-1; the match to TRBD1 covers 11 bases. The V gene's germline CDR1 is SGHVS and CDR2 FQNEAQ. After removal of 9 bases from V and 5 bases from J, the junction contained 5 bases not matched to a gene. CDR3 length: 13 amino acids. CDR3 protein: CASWGQGGTEAFF. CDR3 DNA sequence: TGTGCCAGTTGGGGACAGGGGGGGACTGAAGCTTTCTTT.

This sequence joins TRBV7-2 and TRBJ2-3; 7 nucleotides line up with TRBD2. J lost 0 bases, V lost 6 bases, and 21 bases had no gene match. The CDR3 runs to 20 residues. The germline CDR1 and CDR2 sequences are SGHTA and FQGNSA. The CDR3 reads CASSRLPGLSQPGSTDTQYF. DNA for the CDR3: TGTGCCAGCAGTCGACTACCGGGACTATCCCAACCCGGTAGCACAGATACGCAGTATTTT.

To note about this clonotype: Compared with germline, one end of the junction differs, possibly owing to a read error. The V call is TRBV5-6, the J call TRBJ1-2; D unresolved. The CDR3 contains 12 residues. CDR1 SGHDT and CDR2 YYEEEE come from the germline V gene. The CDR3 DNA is TGTACCAGCAGCTTGGTACAAGGTGGCTACACCTTC. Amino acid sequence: CTSSLVQGGYTF. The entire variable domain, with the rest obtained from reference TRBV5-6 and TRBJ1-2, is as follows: DAGVTQSPTHLIKTRGQQVTLRCSPKSGHDTVSWYQQALGQGPQFIFQYYEEEERQRGNFPDRFSGHQFPNYSSELNVNALLLGDSALYLCTSSLVQGGYTFGSGTRLTVV.

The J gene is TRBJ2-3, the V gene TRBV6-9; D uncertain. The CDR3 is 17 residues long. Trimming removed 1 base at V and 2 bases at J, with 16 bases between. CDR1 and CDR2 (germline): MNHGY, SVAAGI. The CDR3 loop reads CASSYFRRQFSTDTQYF. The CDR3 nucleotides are TGTGCCAGCAGTTATTTTCGGCGGCAGTTCTCCACAGATACGCAGTATTTT.

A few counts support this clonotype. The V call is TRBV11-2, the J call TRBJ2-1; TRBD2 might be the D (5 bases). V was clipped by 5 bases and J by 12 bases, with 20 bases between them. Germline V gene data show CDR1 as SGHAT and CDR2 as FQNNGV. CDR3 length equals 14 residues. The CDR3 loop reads CASSRNPAGDTQFF. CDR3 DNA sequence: TGTGCCAGCAGCCGAAACCCTGCGGGTGACACGCAGTTCTTC.

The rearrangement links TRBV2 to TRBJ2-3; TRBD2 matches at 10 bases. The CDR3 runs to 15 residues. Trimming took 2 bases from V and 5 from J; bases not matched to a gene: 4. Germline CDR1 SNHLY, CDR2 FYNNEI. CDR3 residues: CASSEKGLAEDTQYF. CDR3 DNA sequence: TGTGCCAGCAGTGAAAAAGGACTAGCGGAAGATACGCAGTATTTT.

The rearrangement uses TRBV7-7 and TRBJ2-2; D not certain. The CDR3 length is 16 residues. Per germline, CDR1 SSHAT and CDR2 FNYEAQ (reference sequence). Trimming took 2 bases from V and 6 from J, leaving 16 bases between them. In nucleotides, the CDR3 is TGTGCCAGCAGCTTATCGAGCCCCTCGGGTGCCGGGGAGCTGTTTTTT. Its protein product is CASSLSSPSGAGELFF.

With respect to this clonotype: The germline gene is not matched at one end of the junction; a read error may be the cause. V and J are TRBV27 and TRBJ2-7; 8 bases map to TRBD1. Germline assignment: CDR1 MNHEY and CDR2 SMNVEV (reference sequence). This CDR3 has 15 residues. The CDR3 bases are TGTGCCCGCAGTCCCGGGACAGGACCCACTCACGAGCAGTACTTC. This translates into CARSPGTGPTHEQYF.

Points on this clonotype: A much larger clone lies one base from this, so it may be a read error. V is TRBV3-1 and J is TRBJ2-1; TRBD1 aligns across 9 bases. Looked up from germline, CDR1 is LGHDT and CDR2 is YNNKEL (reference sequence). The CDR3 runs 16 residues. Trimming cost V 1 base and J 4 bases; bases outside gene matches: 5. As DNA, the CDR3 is TGTGCCAGCAGCCAAGGGACAGGGGACCGATACAATGAGCAGTTCTTC. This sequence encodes CASSQGTGDRYNEQFF.

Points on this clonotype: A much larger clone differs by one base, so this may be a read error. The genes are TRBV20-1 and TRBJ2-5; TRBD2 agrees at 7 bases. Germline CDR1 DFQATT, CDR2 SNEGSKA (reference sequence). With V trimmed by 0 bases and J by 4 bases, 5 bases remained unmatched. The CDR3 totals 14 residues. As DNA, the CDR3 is TGCAGTGCTAGAGATCGACTAGCCCTAGAGACCCAGTACTTC. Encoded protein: CSARDRLALETQYF.

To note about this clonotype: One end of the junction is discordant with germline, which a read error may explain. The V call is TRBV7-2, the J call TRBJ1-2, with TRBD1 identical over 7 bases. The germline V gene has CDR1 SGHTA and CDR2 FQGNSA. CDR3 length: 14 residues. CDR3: CANSPRGQLEGYTF. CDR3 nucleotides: TGTGCCAACAGCCCCCGGGGACAGCTCGAGGGCTACACCTTC.

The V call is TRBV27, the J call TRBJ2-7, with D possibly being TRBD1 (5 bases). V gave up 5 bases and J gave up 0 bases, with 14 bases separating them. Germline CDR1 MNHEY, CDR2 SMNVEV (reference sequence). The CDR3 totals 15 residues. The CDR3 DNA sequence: TGTGCCAGCAGTGAAGGGGCCGCCTTCTCCTACGAGCAGTACTTC. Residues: CASSEGAAFSYEQYF.

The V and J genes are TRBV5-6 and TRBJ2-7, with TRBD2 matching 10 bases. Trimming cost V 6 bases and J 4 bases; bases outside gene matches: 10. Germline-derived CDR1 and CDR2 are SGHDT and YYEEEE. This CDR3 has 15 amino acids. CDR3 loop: CASNRGLAAYYEQYF. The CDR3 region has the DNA TGTGCCAGCAACCGAGGACTAGCGGCTTATTACGAGCAGTACTTC.

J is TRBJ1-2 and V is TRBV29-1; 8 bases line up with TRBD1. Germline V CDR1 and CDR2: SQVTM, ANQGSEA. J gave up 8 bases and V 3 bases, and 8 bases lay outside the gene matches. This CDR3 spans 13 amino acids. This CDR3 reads CSVDSRGLGGYTF. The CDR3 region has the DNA TGCAGCGTTGACTCCAGGGGGCTGGGGGGCTACACCTTC. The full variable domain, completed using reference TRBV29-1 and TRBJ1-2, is SAVISQKPSRDICQRGTSLTIQCQVDSQVTMMFWYRQQPGQSLTLIATANQGSEATYESGFVIDKFPISRPNLTFSTLTVSNMSPEDSSIYLCSVDSRGLGGYTFGSGTRLTVV.

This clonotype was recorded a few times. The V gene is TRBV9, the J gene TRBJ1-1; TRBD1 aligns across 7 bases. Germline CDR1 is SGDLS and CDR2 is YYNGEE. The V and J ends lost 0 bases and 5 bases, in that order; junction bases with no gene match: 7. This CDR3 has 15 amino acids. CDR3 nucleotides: TGTGCCAGCAGCGTAGAACAGGGCAGGGGGACTGAAGCTTTCTTT. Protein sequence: CASSVEQGRGTEAFF. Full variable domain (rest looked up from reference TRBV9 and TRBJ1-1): DSGVTQTPKHLITATGQRVTLRCSPRSGDLSVYWYQQSLDQGLQFLIQYYNGEERAKGNILERFSAQQFPDLHSELNLSSLELGDSALYFCASSVEQGRGTEAFFGQGTRLTVV.

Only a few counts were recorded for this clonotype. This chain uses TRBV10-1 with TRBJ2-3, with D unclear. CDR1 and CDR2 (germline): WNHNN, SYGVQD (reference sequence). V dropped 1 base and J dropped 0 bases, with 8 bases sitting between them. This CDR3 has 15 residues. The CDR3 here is CASSEYPASTDTQYF. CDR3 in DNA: TGCGCCAGCAGTGAGTACCCGGCTAGCACAGATACGCAGTATTTT.

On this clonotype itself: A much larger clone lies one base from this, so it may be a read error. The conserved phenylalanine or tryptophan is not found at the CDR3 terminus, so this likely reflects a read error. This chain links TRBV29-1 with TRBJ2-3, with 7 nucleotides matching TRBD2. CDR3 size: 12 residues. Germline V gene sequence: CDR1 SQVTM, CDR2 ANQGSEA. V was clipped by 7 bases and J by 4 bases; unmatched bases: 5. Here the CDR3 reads CSGLRGADTQYL. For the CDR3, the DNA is TGCAGCGGACTACGGGGGGCAGATACGCAGTATTTG.

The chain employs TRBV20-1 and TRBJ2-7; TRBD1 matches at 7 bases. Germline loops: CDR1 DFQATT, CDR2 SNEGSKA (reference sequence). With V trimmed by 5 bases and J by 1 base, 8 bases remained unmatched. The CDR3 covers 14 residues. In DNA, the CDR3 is TGCAGTGCTCCCCAAGGGGGCCAATCCTACGAGCAGTACTTC. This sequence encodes CSAPQGGQSYEQYF.